This TCR beta chain was identified during a study of T cell repertoires in cytomegalovirus infection. Study-wide background: Matching HLA type and CMV infection were both indicated by public TCR beta signatures.

This clonotype was counted at least ten times. Its cognate antigen is unknown. TCRdb recomputed calls from the reads with MiXCR, one row per CDR3 protein. The sample consists of hundreds of thousands of distinct CDR3 sequences, roughly 43% of them appearing once. Germline V gives CDR1 SGHVS, CDR2 FNYEAQ. The length of the CDR3 is 14 residues. Trimming removed 2 bases at V and 2 bases at J, with 10 bases between. The rearrangement uses TRBV7-6 and TRBJ2-7; D ambiguous. This TCR came from a human donor in good health (CMV status not recorded). Some clones in this sample may be carry-over from other donors' samples. The specimen comprised cultured PBMCs, sampled from culture after CMV antigen stimulation. The CDR3 loop reads CASSLLAGPYEQYF. The CDR3 nucleotides read TGTGCCAGCAGCTTATTGGCAGGCCCCTACGAGCAGTACTTC. Complete variable domain (other parts from reference TRBV7-6 and TRBJ2-7): GAGVSQSPRYKVTKRGQDVALRCDPISGHVSLYWYRQALGQGPEFLTYFNYEAQQDKSGLPNDRFSAERPEGSISTLTIQRTEQRDSAMYRCASSLLAGPYEQYFGPGTRLTVT.